Listed below are T cell receptor beta chains from one sample, sequenced in a study of identical twins. MiXCR was run by TCRdb on the 5' RACE reads, yielding one entry per CDR3 protein. The data show fewer than 450,000 distinct CDR3 sequences, around 9.7% seen once. The sequenced material came from naive T cells sorted from blood. The origin of the receptors is a woman between 45 and 60 years old in good health. CDR3s leave out the opening cysteine and the closing phenylalanine or tryptophan. The order of the fields is V gene, J gene, CDR3 protein.

V gene: TRBV11-2
J gene: TRBJ2-6
CDR3 protein: ASSLLGAGANVLT

V gene: TRBV12-3/TRBV12-4
J gene: TRBJ2-2
CDR3 protein: ASSLLTSGTIGELF

V gene: TRBV2
J gene: TRBJ2-1
CDR3 protein: ASSAQLAGGHSYNEQF

V gene: TRBV18
J gene: TRBJ1-2
CDR3 protein: ASSPDSDGYT

V gene: TRBV4-1
J gene: TRBJ1-1
CDR3 protein: ASSKSPGGTVEAF

V gene: TRBV5-5
J gene: TRBJ2-1
CDR3 protein: ASSSGTSGFHNEQF

V gene: TRBV5-1
J gene: TRBJ2-5
CDR3 protein: ASSRTGEETQY

V gene: TRBV5-5
J gene: TRBJ2-2
CDR3 protein: ASSPDRGRGTGELF

V gene: TRBV4-1
J gene: TRBJ2-1
CDR3 protein: ASSQVRPTMGNEQF

V gene: TRBV20-1
J gene: TRBJ2-5
CDR3 protein: SARDPREQTQY

V gene: TRBV27
J gene: TRBJ2-1
CDR3 protein: ASSLGPYRVPPYNEQF

V gene: TRBV25-1
J gene: TRBJ2-1
CDR3 protein: ASSGRPGRNNEQF

V gene: TRBV20-1
J gene: TRBJ2-5
CDR3 protein: SAISGREGETQY

V gene: TRBV2
J gene: TRBJ1-1
CDR3 protein: ASSVWGGNTEAF

V gene: TRBV14
J gene: TRBJ1-2
CDR3 protein: ASSQDPAGSGHPYGYT

V gene: TRBV30
J gene: TRBJ2-1
CDR3 protein: AWRRISYNEQF

V gene: TRBV6-1
J gene: TRBJ2-6
CDR3 protein: ASSEALSGANVLT

V gene: TRBV25-1
J gene: TRBJ1-1
CDR3 protein: ASSEPGKNTEAF

V gene: TRBV7-9
J gene: TRBJ2-7
CDR3 protein: ASIEGVGTTYEQY

V gene: TRBV5-1
J gene: TRBJ1-4
CDR3 protein: ASSDRRGEQLF

V gene: TRBV7-6
J gene: TRBJ2-7
CDR3 protein: ASSPGGAYYEQY

V gene: TRBV6-5
J gene: TRBJ2-1
CDR3 protein: ASSRLGTSGFYNEQF

V gene: TRBV12-3/TRBV12-4
J gene: TRBJ1-5
CDR3 protein: ASSFQGRNQPQH

V gene: TRBV6-1
J gene: TRBJ2-2
CDR3 protein: ASSAAGQGVFAGELF

V gene: TRBV20-1
J gene: TRBJ2-7
CDR3 protein: SAKYREANEQY

V gene: TRBV9
J gene: TRBJ2-7
CDR3 protein: ASSFRDTSYEQY

V gene: TRBV2
J gene: TRBJ2-3
CDR3 protein: ASSTDGIMTDTQY

V gene: TRBV29-1
J gene: TRBJ1-2
CDR3 protein: SVGQGPFYGYT

V gene: TRBV5-1
J gene: TRBJ2-5
CDR3 protein: ASSLVAGKETQY

V gene: TRBV4-1
J gene: TRBJ2-4
CDR3 protein: ASSPLGGMLAKNIQY

V gene: TRBV6-5
J gene: TRBJ2-3
CDR3 protein: ASSYMGTDTQY